Presented here are 4 T cell receptor beta chains from one specimen sequenced in a study of blood T cell repertoires in COVID-19. Produced via immunoSEQ multiplex PCR; TCRdb's table is partial and in-frame only. The top ten hold around 3.4% of the sample, which has nearly 80,000 clones, around 83% seen once. Sequencing was done on a sample of peripheral blood. These receptors all come from a middle-aged man with acute or convalescent COVID-19.

The CDR3 DNA reads as TGTGCCTGGAGTACCCCGGGACAGGGGGTAACCGAGCAGTACTTC. Protein sequence: CAWSTPGQGVTEQYF. The chain employs TRBV30 and TRBJ2-7; 11 positions match TRBD1. V lost 2 bases to trimming and J lost 6 bases; unmatched junction nucleotides: 9. Germline loops: CDR1 GTSNPN, CDR2 SVGIG (reference sequence). The CDR3 has 15 residues.

In this sample, this clone turned up once. The V and J genes are TRBV4-1 and TRBJ2-7, with 9 bases identical to TRBD2. CDR3 length equals 18 residues. V dropped 0 bases and J dropped 3; count of bases not matched to a gene: 12. Germline V CDR1 and CDR2: MGHRA, YSYEKL. CDR3 protein: CASSQDLAPGLAGYEQYF. CDR3 nucleotides: TGCGCCAGCAGCCAAGATCTAGCCCCGGGACTAGCAGGCTACGAGCAGTACTTC.

The chain uses TRBV28 and TRBJ1-1; TRBD1 matches at 8 bases. Germline loops: CDR1 MDHEN, CDR2 SYDVKM. V shed 5 bases, J shed 3 bases, and the junction held 20 bases outside the gene matches. This CDR3 spans 19 amino acids. CDR3 amino acids: CASSPSPWDRKGEDTEAFF. The CDR3 region has the DNA TGTGCCAGCAGTCCTTCCCCCTGGGACAGGAAGGGGGAGGACACTGAAGCTTTCTTT.

The J gene is TRBJ1-5, the V gene TRBV21-1; the D call of TRBD1 is as the table states it, not checked on the DNA. TRBV21-1 is a pseudogene. The CDR3 consists of 15 residues. The CDR3 sequence is CASSKGCRGNQPQHF. The CDR3 DNA is TGTGCCAGCAGCAAAGGTTGCAGGGGGAATCAGCCCCAGCATTTT.